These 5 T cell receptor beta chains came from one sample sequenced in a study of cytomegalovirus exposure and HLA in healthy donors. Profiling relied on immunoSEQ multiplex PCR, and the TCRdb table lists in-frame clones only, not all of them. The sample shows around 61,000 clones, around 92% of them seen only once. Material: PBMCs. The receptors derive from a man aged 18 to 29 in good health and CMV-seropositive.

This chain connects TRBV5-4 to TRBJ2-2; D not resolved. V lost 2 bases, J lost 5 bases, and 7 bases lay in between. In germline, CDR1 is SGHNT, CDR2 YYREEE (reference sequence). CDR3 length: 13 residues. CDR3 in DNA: TGTGCCAGCAGCTTCAATCCAACCGGGGAGCTGTTTTTT. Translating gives CASSFNPTGELFF.

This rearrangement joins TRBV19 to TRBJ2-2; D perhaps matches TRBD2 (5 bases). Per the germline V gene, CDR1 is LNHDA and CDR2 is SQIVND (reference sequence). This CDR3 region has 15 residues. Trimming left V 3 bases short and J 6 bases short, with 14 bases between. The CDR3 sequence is CASSISSGGSGELFF. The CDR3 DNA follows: TGTGCCAGTAGTATCTCAAGCGGAGGATCCGGGGAGCTGTTTTTT.

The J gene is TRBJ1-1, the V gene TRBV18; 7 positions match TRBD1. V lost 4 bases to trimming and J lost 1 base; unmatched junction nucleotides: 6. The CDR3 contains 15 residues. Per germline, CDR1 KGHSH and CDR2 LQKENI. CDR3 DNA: TGTGCCAGCTCACTAGGTCAGGGGGAGAACACTGAAGCTTTCTTT. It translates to CASSLGQGENTEAFF.

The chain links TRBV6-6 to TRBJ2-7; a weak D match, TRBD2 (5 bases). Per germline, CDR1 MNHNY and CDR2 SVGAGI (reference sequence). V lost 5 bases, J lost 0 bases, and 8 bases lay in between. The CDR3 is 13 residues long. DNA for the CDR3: TGTGCCAGCAGTCCGGGGAGCTCCTACGAGCAGTACTTC. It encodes CASSPGSSYEQYF.

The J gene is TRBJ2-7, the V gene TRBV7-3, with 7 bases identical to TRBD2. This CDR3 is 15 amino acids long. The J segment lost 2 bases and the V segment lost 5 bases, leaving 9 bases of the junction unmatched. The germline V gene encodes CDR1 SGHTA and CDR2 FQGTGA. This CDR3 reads CASSRNSGSAYEQYF. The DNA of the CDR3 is TGTGCCAGCAGCAGAAATAGCGGGTCGGCCTACGAGCAGTACTTC.